Listed below are T cell receptor beta chains from one sample, sequenced in a study of STAT3 mutations in large granular lymphocyte leukemia. Assay: immunoSEQ multiplex PCR; the TCRdb copy retains only in-frame clones and omits some. The data hold some 5,900 clones, with 70% to 90% observed a single time. Sequencing was performed on PBMCs. Receptors were obtained from a human donor with T large granular lymphocyte leukemia. Some clones in this sample may be carry-over from other donors' samples. CDR3s include the opening cysteine and the closing phenylalanine or tryptophan. Each record gives: J gene, V gene, clone size, D gene, CDR3 protein. The D gene is left open where the match is weak. Rows give clone size only sometimes, using once, few, many, or a class for an expanded clone.

TRBJ2-2 TRBV4-1 . . CASSPDGGELFF
TRBJ1-2 TRBV5-4 . TRBD1 CASSLDRANYGYTF
TRBJ1-3 TRBV7-6 . . CASSPLSSGNTIYF
TRBJ1-2 TRBV28 . . CASSQLIVSLDGYTF
TRBJ1-4 TRBV6-1 . . CASSEIWGGNEKLFF
TRBJ1-5 TRBV7-2 . TRBD1 CASSLGTGGNQPQHF
TRBJ1-2 TRBV6-1 once TRBD1 CASSADRTGGIWGYTF
TRBJ1-2 TRBV4-3 . TRBD1 CASSQEVGQGAGYTF
TRBJ1-1 TRBV7-2 . TRBD1 CASSLVTQGDPEAFF
TRBJ1-5 TRBV5-1 . TRBD1 CASSIGTGDAAIEPQHF
TRBJ2-5 TRBV5-1 once . CASSPWDGGKETQYF
TRBJ2-2 TRBV19 few TRBD2 CASSIVSGRSNTGELFF
TRBJ2-1 TRBV20-1 . TRBD2 CSARLAAQQFF
TRBJ1-1 TRBV29-1 . TRBD1 CSVDMALGQGMNTEAFF
TRBJ1-2 TRBV20-1 . . CSAINRGGYTF
TRBJ2-2 TRBV6-5 . . CASSDTGELFF
TRBJ1-2 TRBV5-4 . TRBD1 CASSEYRGRDYGYTF
TRBJ1-5 TRBV11-2 . . CASSPEGAGNQPQHF
TRBJ2-1 TRBV7-9 . . CASSEVPGQPYNNEQFF
TRBJ1-2 TRBV19 . TRBD1 CASRTGTGRANYGYTF
TRBJ2-1 TRBV27 . TRBD1 CASTSPTGAHNEQFF
TRBJ1-5 TRBV5-1 . . CASSLGPNSNQPQHF
TRBJ2-2 TRBV27 . . CASSWTANTGELFF
TRBJ1-3 TRBV18 few . CASSLDSGISGNTIYF
TRBJ1-5 TRBV4-1 . . CASSQALGSNQPQHF
TRBJ1-4 TRBV14 . . CASSQTTPTGEKLFF
TRBJ1-4 TRBV29-1 once . CSVGASMGEKLFF
TRBJ2-7 TRBV5-4 . . CASSLQRGSYEQYF
TRBJ2-7 TRBV29-1 . . CSVVSSYEQYF
TRBJ2-1 TRBV11-2 . TRBD2 CASSHDRSTGGNEQFF
TRBJ2-3 TRBV7-2 . . CASSFRDGGRDTQYF
TRBJ1-1 TRBV4-2 . . CASSQEQGGSTEAFF
TRBJ2-5 TRBV7-9 . . CASSLGRAETQYF
TRBJ2-4 TRBV19 few . CASSTTGNQNIQYF
TRBJ1-3 TRBV10-3 . TRBD1 CAISEVDRGSGNTIYF
TRBJ1-1 TRBV6-5 few . CASSSPSVSSGTEAFF
TRBJ2-3 TRBV9 . . CASSVEVGTDTQYF
TRBJ1-5 TRBV4-3 . . CASSQELEQPQHF
TRBJ1-5 TRBV6-1 . . CATPGGQNQPQHF
TRBJ2-1 TRBV28 . . CASSRGPTYNEQFF
TRBJ1-5 TRBV30 . TRBD1 CAWKDRGNQPQHF
TRBJ2-7 TRBV7-3 . TRBD1 CASSTGQGVGEQYF
TRBJ2-3 TRBV7-2 . . CASSFRTSTDTQYF
TRBJ2-3 TRBV29-1 . TRBD1 CSVRAPGQGLTGTQYF
TRBJ2-1 TRBV7-2 . TRBD2 CASSFVLAGGINEQFF
TRBJ1-4 TRBV5-4 . . CASSRGGAREKLFF
TRBJ2-2 TRBV7-8 . . CASSPGPHVGELFF
TRBJ1-2 TRBV7-8 . . CASSLARADDTF
TRBJ2-1 TRBV7-9 . . CASSWQGNEQFF
TRBJ1-5 TRBV6-6 . . CASSYLTGLNQPQHF
TRBJ1-3 TRBV11-2 . TRBD1 CASSSYRGSGNTIYF
TRBJ1-1 TRBV10-3 once . CAISPRVTEAFF
TRBJ1-1 TRBV7-9 . . CASSFQTVNTEAFF
TRBJ1-2 TRBV29-1 . TRBD1 CSGQGANYGYTF
TRBJ2-2 TRBV7-2 . TRBD1 CASSLELGQGNTGELFF
TRBJ1-1 TRBV4-3 . . CASSHFSGTKNTEAFF
TRBJ2-1 TRBV5-1 . TRBD2 CASSLAGRGAGNEQFF
TRBJ2-3 TRBV9 . TRBD2 CASSVGLAGASDTQYF
TRBJ2-5 TRBV29-1 . TRBD1 CSVGDREETQYF